A selection of T cell receptor beta chains follows, all from one sample in a study of identical twins. TCRdb reprocessed the 5' RACE reads with MiXCR, giving one entry per CDR3 protein. The sample has roughly 750,000 distinct CDR3 sequences, 21% seen once. These sequences were also reported in another study, on T cells expressing NK-cell markers.

Sample: PBMCs. These receptors were collected from a woman aged 18-29 years in good health. Each CDR3 is given with its conserved first and last residue. Fields, in order: D gene, J gene, clone size, V gene, CDR3 protein, CDR3 DNA. The D gene is left open where the match is weak. Expanded clones get a size class; other rows say once, few or many, or leave the size out.

TRBD2	TRBJ2-7	few	TRBV28	CASSSGLAVSYEQYF	TGTGCCAGCAGTTCGGGACTAGCGGTCTCCTACGAGCAGTACTTC
.	TRBJ1-1	few	TRBV5-1	CASSMQGEAFF	TGCGCCAGCAGCATGCAGGGCGAAGCTTTCTTT
.	TRBJ1-3	many	TRBV6-5	CASSYWDRSSGNTIYF	TGTGCCAGCAGTTACTGGGACCGCTCCTCTGGAAACACCATATATTTT
.	TRBJ1-5	.	TRBV12-5	CASGQNQGGHQPQHF	TGTGCTAGTGGCCAAAATCAGGGAGGTCATCAGCCCCAGCATTTT
TRBD2	TRBJ2-3	few	TRBV4-2	CASSPRIAGGTDTQYF	TGTGCCAGCAGCCCGCGGATAGCGGGAGGCACAGATACGCAGTATTTT
.	TRBJ2-5	.	TRBV10-3	CAISEGYGETQYF	TGTGCCATCAGTGAGGGATACGGGGAGACCCAGTACTTC
TRBD1	TRBJ2-1	many	TRBV29-1	CSFPGQGYNEQFF	TGCAGCTTCCCGGGACAGGGCTACAATGAGCAGTTCTTC
.	TRBJ2-6	few	TRBV20-1	CSAPRSGANVLTF	TGCAGTGCTCCTCGGTCCGGGGCCAACGTCCTGACTTTC
TRBD1	TRBJ2-3	many	TRBV29-1	CSAEGGRGTDTQYF	TGCAGCGCCGAGGGTGGCAGGGGGACAGATACGCAGTATTTT
TRBD2	TRBJ2-1	.	TRBV5-1	CASGRESGWDEQFF	TGCGCCAGCGGGCGGGAGTCAGGCTGGGATGAGCAGTTCTTC
.	TRBJ2-5	.	TRBV5-1	CASSSSLAPRTETQYF	TGCGCCAGCAGCTCCTCTCTAGCTCCTAGAACAGAGACCCAGTACTTC
TRBD2	TRBJ2-3	many	TRBV5-6	CASSFGLAGGGDTQYF	TGTGCCAGCAGCTTCGGACTAGCGGGGGGAGGTGATACGCAGTATTTT
TRBD2	TRBJ2-5	.	TRBV12-3/TRBV12-4	CASSRLAGGVETQYF	TGTGCCAGCAGCAGACTAGCGGGAGGGGTGGAGACCCAGTACTTC
TRBD2	TRBJ2-1	.	TRBV10-3	CAIRLAGSPYNEQFF	TGTGCCATTAGACTAGCGGGGTCACCCTACAATGAGCAGTTCTTC
TRBD2	TRBJ2-1	.	TRBV7-9	CASSFGPAGGSEQFF	TGTGCCAGCAGCTTTGGTCCAGCGGGAGGGAGTGAGCAGTTCTTC
.	TRBJ2-7	.	TRBV7-2	CASSPGVGVYEQYF	TGTGCCAGCAGCCCGGGCGTCGGAGTCTACGAGCAGTACTTC
.	TRBJ1-1	.	TRBV12-3/TRBV12-4	CASGKGGEAFF	TGTGCCAGCGGAAAGGGAGGTGAAGCTTTCTTT
.	TRBJ1-2	few	TRBV10-3	CAISESSQQSSDGYTF	TGTGCCATCAGTGAGTCGAGTCAACAGTCGTCTGATGGCTACACCTTC
.	TRBJ1-1	.	TRBV3-1	CASSQMGNTEAFF	TGTGCCAGCAGCCAAATGGGGAACACTGAAGCTTTCTTT
.	TRBJ2-1	many	TRBV20-1	CSALHPLEGGGNEQFF	TGCAGTGCTCTTCATCCCCTGGAGGGGGGAGGCAATGAGCAGTTCTTC
.	TRBJ2-2	.	TRBV20-1	CSALRGAANTGELFF	TGCAGTGCTCTCAGGGGAGCCGCGAACACCGGGGAGCTGTTTTTT
.	TRBJ2-1	many	TRBV3-1	CASSQGDEQFF	TGTGCCAGCAGCCAAGGTGATGAGCAGTTCTTC